The source of this T cell receptor (beta chain) is a study of OX40 agonist ivuxolimab in advanced cancers. Context from the whole study: Ivuxolimab was a fully human IgG2 agonistic monoclonal antibody targeting the costimulatory receptor OX40 (CD134). Intravenous ivuxolimab was administered to patients every 2 weeks at six dose levels: 0.01, 0.1, 0.3, 1.5, 3 and 10 mg/kg. Of the roughly 50 dose-escalation patients, hepatocellular carcinoma was present in about 20, melanoma in approximately 15, renal cell carcinoma in 9 and head and neck cancer in 9. A male proportion of roughly 80% and a mean age of about 60 years, ranging from about 20 to 79, were recorded for the dose-escalation cohort. Patients were allowed to have had prior anti-PD-1, anti-PD-L1 or anti-CTLA-4 therapy, and approximately 43% of the dose-escalation patients had previously received checkpoint inhibitors. Three dose-escalation patients achieved partial responses, one with hepatocellular carcinoma and two with cutaneous melanoma. Peripheral TCRbeta sequencing aimed to test whether ivuxolimab altered TCR sequence diversity and caused clonal T-cell expansion. The paper reports the monotherapy dose-escalation portion (N ≈ 50 patients) of the phase I ivuxolimab trial.

Here is what the overall study found, with its caveats: Antigen specificity was not determined for the clonally expanded peripheral T cells. At doses of 0.1 to 3.0 mg/kg, clonal expansion of both CD4+ and CD8+ blood T cells was observed from baseline to week 6. In partial responders in the 0.1-3.0 mg/kg groups, normalized peripheral clonal expansion was found to be among the lowest, especially among CD8+ T cells. After ivuxolimab, more expanded clones were found on average in CD8+ T cells than in CD4+ T cells. Low levels of normalized T-cell clonal expansion were also seen in some patients who did not respond.

The trial excluded patients who had a history of autoimmune disease or who were on systemic immunosuppression. Peripheral blood for TCR sequencing was collected from all dose cohorts at baseline, on cycle 4 day 1, and on cycle 7 day 1. The samples were taken from a phase I, first-in-human, multicenter, open-label dose-escalation trial of ivuxolimab. Adults with locally advanced or metastatic head and neck squamous cell, hepatocellular, melanoma or renal cell carcinoma were enrolled in the trial. CD4+ and CD8+ T cells were sorted separately from peripheral blood before TCR sequencing. For this clone: What this receptor recognizes is not known. Base qualities are missing; no much larger clone stands one base away.

There are 12 amino acids in the CDR3, from cysteine to phenylalanine inclusive. Only the CDR3 DNA is retained, 36 bases long and in frame from the first base. The germline V gene encodes CDR1 SGHVS and CDR2 FQNEAQ. V is reduced by 5 bases and J by 10 bases, leaving a spacing of 13 bases between them. Genomic DNA was isolated from the sorted cells so that the TCRbeta CDR3 region could be sequenced. The immunoSEQ Assay was used to sequence the TCRbeta CDR3 regions. TCRdb retrieved this table from immuneACCESS and kept in-frame rearrangements only. Not all clones are present; in checked studies, unresolved V genes account for under half, and no reason is known for the remainder. The sample contains tens of thousands of clones, roughly 90% of them found a single time. The top ten constitute 0.5% to 0.55% of the sample.

The V and J segments used are TRBV7-8 and TRBJ2-3, with a tentative D gene TRBD1 over 5 matching bases. Specimen: CD4+ or CD8+ T cells sorted from blood, collected in a trial of the OX40 agonist ivuxolimab. This TCR was sampled from an adult with an advanced solid tumor such as melanoma, head and neck, liver or kidney cancer. The bases are TGTGCCAGCAGCCCTAGTCAGGGTTCGCAGTATTTT. It specifies CASSPSQGSQYF.